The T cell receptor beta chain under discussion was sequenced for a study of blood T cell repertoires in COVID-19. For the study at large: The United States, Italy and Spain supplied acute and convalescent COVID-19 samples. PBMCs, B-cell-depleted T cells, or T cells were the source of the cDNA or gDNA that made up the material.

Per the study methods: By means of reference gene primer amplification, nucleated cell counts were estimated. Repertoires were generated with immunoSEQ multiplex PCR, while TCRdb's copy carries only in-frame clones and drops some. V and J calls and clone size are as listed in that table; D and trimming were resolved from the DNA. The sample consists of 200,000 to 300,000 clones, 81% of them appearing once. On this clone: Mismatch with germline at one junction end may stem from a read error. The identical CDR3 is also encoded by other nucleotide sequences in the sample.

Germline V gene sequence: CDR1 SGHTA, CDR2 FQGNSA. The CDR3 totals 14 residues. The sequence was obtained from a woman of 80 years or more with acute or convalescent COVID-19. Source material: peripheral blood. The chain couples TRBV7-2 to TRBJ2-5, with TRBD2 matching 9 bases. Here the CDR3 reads CASRLAGAGETQYF. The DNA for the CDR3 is TGTGCCAGCAGGTTAGCGGGAGCGGGAGAGACCCAGTACTTC.